This entry lists 27 T cell receptor beta chains sequenced from one sample in a study of human T cells and chemical hapten exposure. MiXCR was run by TCRdb on the RACE reads, yielding one entry per CDR3 protein. The sample includes 180,000 or so distinct CDR3 sequences, roughly 15% of them seen just once. Time point: patch test 1, 2 weeks after DPC sensitization. Treatment described: therapeutic diphenylcyclopropenone sensitization with weekly scalp DPC. The input for sequencing was whole blood, taken in connection with sensitization to the hapten diphenylcyclopropenone (DPC). Source of these receptors: a woman aged 25 to 39 with alopecia areata. Some clones in this sample may be carry-over from other donors' samples.

V and J are TRBV7-2 and TRBJ1-4; D possibly corresponds to TRBD1 (5 bases). V was clipped by 5 bases and J by 2 bases, with 12 bases between them. The CDR3 has 15 amino acids. CDR1 is SGHTA, CDR2 FQGNSA, per germline. CDR3 in amino acids: CASSTEGATNEKLFF. DNA of the CDR3: TGTGCCAGCAGCACAGAAGGGGCCACTAATGAAAAACTGTTTTTT.

The table lists this clonotype with a few counts. The rearrangement links TRBV29-1 to TRBJ2-5, with TRBD2 matching 14 bases. Trimming removed 0 bases from V and 4 bases from J; junction bases left unmatched: 7. Germline V gives CDR1 SQVTM, CDR2 ANQGSEA. CDR3 length: 17 residues. CDR3 residues: CSVEEGTSGRGAETQYF. The CDR3 nucleotides read TGCAGCGTTGAAGAGGGGACTAGCGGGAGAGGGGCAGAGACCCAGTACTTC.

Only a few counts were recorded for this clonotype. J is TRBJ2-1 and V is TRBV4-3, with 10 positions matching TRBD2. Germline lookup yields CDR1 LGHNA and CDR2 YSLEER. J was trimmed by 7 bases and V by 0 bases; bases with no gene match: 6. The CDR3 has 16 residues. The CDR3, as DNA: TGCGCCAGCAGCCAAGAAAGCGGGAGGGCCGGGAATGAGCAGTTCTTC. Protein: CASSQESGRAGNEQFF.

This clonotype was observed a handful of times. The chain couples TRBV7-9 to TRBJ2-1, with TRBD2 as a possible D gene (5 bases). Trimming pared 1 base from V and 1 base from J, leaving 11 bases between. Germline loops: CDR1 SEHNR, CDR2 FQNEAQ (reference sequence). CDR3 size: 16 residues. CDR3 sequence: CASSLVPRDSYNEQFF. The CDR3 DNA sequence: TGTGCCAGCAGCTTAGTCCCCCGGGATTCCTACAATGAGCAGTTCTTC.

At least ten counts were recorded for this clonotype. The V gene is TRBV2, the J gene TRBJ1-6; TRBD1 is a possible D gene (6 bases). Trimming shortened V by 11 bases and J by 3 bases, and 20 bases separated the two germline ends. The CDR3 is 16 amino acids. Germline assignment: CDR1 SNHLY and CDR2 FYNNEI. The CDR3 is CACQGPGAGYNSPLHF. CDR3 sequence (DNA): TGTGCCTGCCAAGGACCAGGGGCCGGCTATAATTCACCCCTCCACTTT.

Only a few counts were recorded for this clonotype. The chain recombines TRBV10-3 with TRBJ1-5; TRBD1 matches 9 bases. J lost 7 bases, V lost 11 bases, and 6 bases had no gene match. The length of the CDR3 is 12 residues. The germline CDR1 and CDR2 sequences are ENHRY and SYGVKD. CDR3 sequence reads: CASRDREQPQHF. Here the CDR3 DNA reads TGTGCCTCCCGGGACAGGGAACAGCCCCAGCATTTT.

V gene TRBV6-5 combines with J gene TRBJ1-6; D is possibly TRBD1 (6 bases). V gave up 6 bases and J gave up 7 bases, with 19 bases separating them. The length of the CDR3 is 16 residues. Germline V gives CDR1 MNHEY, CDR2 SVGAGI. Written as DNA, the CDR3 is TGTGCCAGCAGCTCTGTTCGAACAGGGCTGAATTCACCCCTCCACTTT. Its protein product is CASSSVRTGLNSPLHF.

The chain uses TRBV12-3 or TRBV12-4 and TRBJ1-5, with D possibly matching TRBD1 (5 bases). There are 15 residues in the CDR3. V gave up 3 bases and J gave up 3 bases, with 12 bases separating them. The CDR3 loop is CASSFRAGPNQPQHF. CDR3 DNA: TGTGCCAGCAGTTTTCGGGCAGGGCCCAATCAGCCCCAGCATTTT.

This chain connects TRBV2 to TRBJ2-5; D ambiguous. This CDR3 is 10 amino acids long. CDR1 and CDR2 from the germline V gene are SNHLY and FYNNEI. V dropped 6 bases and J dropped 4 bases, with 3 bases sitting between them. CDR3 DNA: TGTGCCAGCAGCACAGAGACCCAGTACTTC. Protein: CASSTETQYF.

Notes on this clonotype: It is unclear where the CDR3 begins or ends on the DNA, so no DNA is shown, and the CDR3 is as TCRdb lists it. V gene TRBV6-2 or TRBV6-3 combines with J gene TRBJ2-7; the listed D gene, TRBD1, was not tested against the DNA. 16 amino acids form the CDR3, both terminal residues included. In germline, CDR1 is MNHEY, CDR2 SVGEGT. CDR3: CASSILGDPYSYEQYF.

This clonotype has just a few counts. The chain is built from TRBV12-3 or TRBV12-4 and TRBJ2-1, with TRBD2 identical over 11 bases. J gave up 5 bases and V 2 bases, and 8 bases lay outside the gene matches. This CDR3 spans 17 amino acids. DNA for the CDR3: TGTGCCAGCAGTTTATATAGCGGGAGGGCCCAGAACAATGAGCAGTTCTTC. Translating gives CASSLYSGRAQNNEQFF.

This chain connects TRBV5-1 to TRBJ2-6; 9 nucleotides align to TRBD1. Losses at the gene ends were 4 bases for V and 0 bases for J; bases not matched to a gene: 8. The CDR3 runs 18 residues. CDR1 and CDR2 from the germline V gene are SGHRS and YFSETQ. CDR3 coding DNA: TGCGCCAGCAGCGCAAGGACAGGGGACCCCTCTGGGGCCAACGTCCTGACTTTC. Translating gives CASSARTGDPSGANVLTF.

In the case of this clonotype: The CDR3 ends on some other residue instead of the conserved phenylalanine or tryptophan, so this is likely a read error. The chain has TRBV6-1 and TRBJ2-3; D gene uncertain. This CDR3 region has 12 residues. Germline CDR1 and CDR2: MNHNS and SASEGT. The V gene lost 7 bases and the J gene lost 6 bases, with 11 bases spanning the gap. The DNA for the CDR3 is TGTGCCAGCACCCCAGCGCAGGATACGCAGTATATT. Translation: CASTPAQDTQYI.

This clonotype was seen a handful of times. The V call is TRBV5-4, the J call TRBJ2-3; D is unresolved. V was clipped by 0 bases and J by 2 bases, with 7 bases between them. CDR3 length: 14 residues. Per the germline V gene, CDR1 is SGHNT and CDR2 is YYREEE (reference sequence). CDR3 sequence: CASSLDGFTDTQYF. Here the CDR3 DNA reads TGTGCCAGCAGCTTGGACGGATTCACAGATACGCAGTATTTT.

This clonotype was observed at least ten times. CDR3 region: CSVGEVNQPQHF. As DNA, the CDR3 is TGCAGCGTTGGGGAGGTCAATCAGCCCCAGCATTTT. This chain connects TRBV29-1 to TRBJ1-5; D gene ambiguous. This CDR3 contains 12 residues. V was trimmed by 4 bases and J by 3 bases, leaving 7 bases between them. Per the germline V gene, CDR1 is SQVTM and CDR2 is ANQGSEA.

This rearrangement joins TRBV2 to TRBJ2-2; 7 bases align to TRBD2. In germline, CDR1 is SNHLY, CDR2 FYNNEI. J lost 3 bases, V lost 7 bases, and 14 bases had no gene match. This CDR3 has 17 residues. CDR3 amino acids: CASKTDGGGKYTGELFF. CDR3 in DNA: TGTGCCAGCAAAACTGACGGGGGAGGGAAATACACCGGGGAGCTGTTTTTT.

The V gene is TRBV5-1, the J gene TRBJ2-1; 12 bases line up with TRBD2. V was clipped by 0 bases and J by 6 bases; unmatched bases: 7. The CDR3 extends over 17 amino acids. Germline CDR1 and CDR2: SGHRS and YFSETQ. CDR3 nucleotides: TGCGCCAGCAGCTTGGGACTAGCGGGAGTATTTAGCAATGAGCAGTTCTTC. This sequence encodes CASSLGLAGVFSNEQFF.

This clonotype has just a few counts. The V and J genes are TRBV7-2 and TRBJ2-7, with D maybe TRBD2 (5 bases). This CDR3 has 13 amino acids. Germline V lookup: CDR1 SGHTA, CDR2 FQGNSA. V shed 5 bases and J shed 7 bases, with 15 bases lying between them. The CDR3 loop is CASSPSPGLEQYF. CDR3 nucleotide sequence: TGTGCCAGCAGCCCTAGCCCGGGGTTAGAGCAGTACTTC.

The V and J genes are TRBV30 and TRBJ2-3; D gene ambiguous. The CDR3 totals 12 residues. Germline V gene sequence: CDR1 GTSNPN, CDR2 SVGIG (reference sequence). V lost 0 bases and J lost 3, with 4 bases in between. This chain's CDR3 is CAWSVRTDTQYF. The CDR3 DNA reads TGTGCCTGGAGTGTGAGAACAGATACGCAGTATTTT.

This clonotype was counted ten times or more. The chain couples TRBV27 to TRBJ2-7; a weak D match, TRBD2 (6 bases). V shed 4 bases and J shed 2 bases, with 18 bases lying between them. Germline CDR1 is MNHEY and CDR2 is SMNVEV (reference sequence). CDR3 length equals 16 residues. The CDR3, as DNA: TGTGCCAGCAGTTCCTTGGGAGGTACAGTGCCCTACGAGCAGTACTTC. As protein: CASSSLGGTVPYEQYF.

This clonotype appeared many times. The genes are TRBV3-1 and TRBJ1-1, with D perhaps matching TRBD1 (6 bases). V lost 5 bases to trimming and J lost 3 bases, with 13 bases between them. CDR3 size: 14 residues. CDR1 is LGHDT and CDR2 is YNNKEL in the germline V gene (reference sequence). Here the CDR3 reads CASSYWRGDTEAFF. The CDR3 DNA is TGTGCCAGCAGCTATTGGAGGGGGGACACTGAAGCTTTCTTT. Together with reference TRBV3-1 and TRBJ1-1, the CDR3 gives the full variable domain: DTAVSQTPKYLVTQMGNDKSIKCEQNLGHDTMYWYKQDSKKFLKIMFSYNNKELIINETVPNRFSPKSPDKAHLNLHINSLELGDSAVYFCASSYWRGDTEAFFGQGTRLTVV.

This clonotype was counted at least ten times. The J gene is TRBJ1-1, the V gene TRBV29-1; D is perhaps TRBD1 (6 bases). Trimming stripped 6 bases from V and 7 bases from J, with 15 bases between. CDR3 length: 12 residues. Germline lookup yields CDR1 SQVTM and CDR2 ANQGSEA. CDR3 bases: TGCAGCGTCGAACTATGGACAGTTGAAGCTTTCTTT. Protein product: CSVELWTVEAFF. The whole variable domain, filled in from reference TRBV29-1 and TRBJ1-1, reads SAVISQKPSRDICQRGTSLTIQCQVDSQVTMMFWYRQQPGQSLTLIATANQGSEATYESGFVIDKFPISRPNLTFSTLTVSNMSPEDSSIYLCSVELWTVEAFFGQGTRLTVV.

This clonotype was recorded many times. The CDR3 sequence: CSASGTSGNYEQYF. In nucleotides, the CDR3 is TGCAGTGCTAGTGGGACTAGCGGGAACTACGAGCAGTACTTC. This sequence joins TRBV20-1 and TRBJ2-7, with 13 bases identical to TRBD2. The germline gives CDR1 DFQATT, CDR2 SNEGSKA (reference sequence). The junction had 2 bases not matched to a gene; V was cut back by 3 bases and J by 3 bases. The CDR3 is made up of 14 amino acids.

The chain joins TRBV29-1 to TRBJ2-1; no clear D. CDR1 and CDR2 from the germline V gene are SQVTM and ANQGSEA. V was shortened by 3 bases and J by 2 bases, with 5 bases between the two germline ends. The CDR3 spans 12 residues. CDR3 sequence reads: CSVDRTYNEQFF. CDR3 bases: TGCAGCGTTGATAGGACCTACAATGAGCAGTTCTTC.

In this sample, this clonotype turned up a few times. This chain links TRBV29-1 with TRBJ1-1; D is undetermined. Trimming pared 3 bases from V and 1 base from J, leaving 12 bases between. The CDR3 covers 14 residues. CDR1 and CDR2 (germline): SQVTM, ANQGSEA. The CDR3 sequence: CSVERQPGNTEAFF. The CDR3 DNA follows: TGCAGCGTTGAGCGGCAGCCAGGGAACACTGAAGCTTTCTTT.

The gene calls are TRBV7-6 and TRBJ2-1, with D unclear. Germline CDR1 and CDR2: SGHVS and FNYEAQ. Trimming stripped 3 bases from V and 0 bases from J, with 15 bases between. This CDR3 has 17 residues. This CDR3 is CASSFRGARSSYNEQFF. The CDR3 DNA reads as TGTGCCAGCAGCTTTAGAGGAGCGAGAAGCTCCTACAATGAGCAGTTCTTC.

This clonotype was seen a few times. The gene calls are TRBV10-3 and TRBJ2-7; 7 positions agree with TRBD2. The CDR3 is 15 amino acids. Germline V CDR1 and CDR2: ENHRY, SYGVKD. The V segment lost 6 bases and the J segment 0 bases; nucleotides outside the gene matches: 8. The CDR3 loop reads CAISRSASGSYEQYF. The CDR3 region has the DNA TGTGCCATCAGCCGATCAGCTAGCGGCTCCTACGAGCAGTACTTC.